What follows is one T cell receptor beta chain and its context. This sample was included in a study of blood T cells in healthy people across ages. V shed 0 bases, J shed 2 bases, and the junction held 11 bases outside the gene matches. The CDR3 loop spans 19 amino acids. CDR1 is DFQATT and CDR2 is SNEGSKA in the germline V gene (reference sequence). Next came a second PCR, run for about 7 to 12 cycles, which used a sample-barcoded 5' primer along with a J-beta primer mix. One entry per CDR3 protein, called by TCRdb with MiXCR from the 5' RACE reads. The sample carries about 600,000 distinct CDR3 sequences, around half recorded once.

Material for sequencing was blood. The chain joins TRBV20-1 to TRBJ2-1; 12 nucleotides match TRBD2. This receptor was taken from an older man in good health. CDR3 in amino acids: CSARDFGSSGRGPYNEQFF. In nucleotides, the CDR3 is TGCAGTGCTAGAGATTTCGGGTCTAGCGGGAGGGGACCCTACAATGAGCAGTTCTTC.